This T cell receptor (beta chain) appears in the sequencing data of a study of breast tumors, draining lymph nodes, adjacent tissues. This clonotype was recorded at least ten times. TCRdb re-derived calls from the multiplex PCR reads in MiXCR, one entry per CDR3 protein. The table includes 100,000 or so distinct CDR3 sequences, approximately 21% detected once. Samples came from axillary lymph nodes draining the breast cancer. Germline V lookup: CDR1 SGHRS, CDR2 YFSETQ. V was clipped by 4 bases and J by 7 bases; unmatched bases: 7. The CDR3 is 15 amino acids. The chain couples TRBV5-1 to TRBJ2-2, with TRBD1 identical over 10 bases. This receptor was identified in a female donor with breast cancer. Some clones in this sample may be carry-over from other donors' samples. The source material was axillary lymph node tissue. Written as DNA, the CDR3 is TGCGCCAGCAGCCCTACGACAGGGGGCGGCGGGGAGCTGTTTTTT. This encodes CASSPTTGGGGELFF.